This T cell receptor (beta chain) originates from a study of blood T cell repertoires in COVID-19. Overall study: Sources were T cells, B-cell-depleted T cells, or PBMCs; the material itself was cDNA or gDNA.

Membership in each cohort depended on participant-reported clinical history. It was within 2 weeks before study entry that exposed participants met a COVID-19 case. This table comes from immunoSEQ multiplex PCR, and its TCRdb copy is limited to in-frame clones, with some not included. In the table there are 400,000 to 500,000 clones, more than 70% of which are singletons. V trimming: 3 bases; J trimming: 8 bases; junction bases outside the gene matches: 9. This CDR3 has 16 amino acids. Germline loops: CDR1 LNHNV, CDR2 YYDKDF (reference sequence). The sequenced material came from PBMCs or T cells enriched from blood (not recorded which). The TCR was taken from a woman under 30 who had been exposed to COVID-19. The V call is TRBV15, the J call TRBJ1-4, with 10 positions matching TRBD1. CDR3 DNA: TGTGCCACCAGCAGTCTGGACCGGGACAGGGGAGAAAAACTGTTTTTT. Translation: CATSSLDRDRGEKLFF.